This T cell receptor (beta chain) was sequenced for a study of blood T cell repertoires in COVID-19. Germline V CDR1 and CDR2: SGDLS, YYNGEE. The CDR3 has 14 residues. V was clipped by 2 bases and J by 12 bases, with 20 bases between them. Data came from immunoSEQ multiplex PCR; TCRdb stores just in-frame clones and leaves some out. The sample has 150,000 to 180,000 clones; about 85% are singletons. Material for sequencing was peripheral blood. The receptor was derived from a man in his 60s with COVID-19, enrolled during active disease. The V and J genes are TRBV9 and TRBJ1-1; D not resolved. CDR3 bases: TGTGCCAGCAGCGTCCGCAGCCTTCCCGCAGGCCCTTTCTTT. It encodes CASSVRSLPAGPFF.